Presented here are 20 T cell receptor beta chains from one specimen sequenced in a study of T cells in localized non-small cell lung cancer (dated by TCRdb to about 2020). Library preparation used the immunoSEQ multiplex PCR assay. TCRdb provides this immuneACCESS table in a form limited to in-frame rearrangements. Some clones are lacking; in checked studies, under half of them reflect an unresolved V gene, and why the rest are absent is not known. Here the sample has about 40,000 clones; roughly nine tenths occur a single time. Over 9.5% of the sample is in the top ten clones. Sequencing was performed on PBMCs, taken before any cancer treatment. The receptors here all came from a woman aged 35 to 69 with stage II lung adenocarcinoma.

V gene TRBV6-4 combines with J gene TRBJ2-3, with 13 bases lining up with TRBD2. CDR3 size: 18 residues. With V trimmed by 4 bases and J by 1 base, 8 bases remained unmatched. The germline V gene encodes CDR1 MRHNA and CDR2 SNTAGT. The CDR3 DNA reads TGTGCCAGCAGTGTTGTCCCACTAGCGGGGGGGCGCACAGATACGCAGTATTTT. It yields the protein CASSVVPLAGGRTDTQYF.

DNA of the CDR3: TGTGCCAGCAGTTCTCTAAAGACTAGCGGGAGGACAGATACGCAGTATTTT. Protein sequence: CASSSLKTSGRTDTQYF. This rearrangement joins TRBV27 to TRBJ2-3, with 13 bases that match TRBD2. With V trimmed by 4 bases and J by 3 bases, 7 bases remained unmatched. The CDR3 consists of 17 residues. Germline V gives CDR1 MNHEY, CDR2 SMNVEV (reference sequence).

This chain connects TRBV5-1 to TRBJ2-1, with 7 bases fitting TRBD2. V shed 2 bases, J shed 3 bases, and the junction held 8 bases outside the gene matches. Germline V CDR1 and CDR2: SGHRS, YFSETQ. CDR3 length: 16 amino acids. The CDR3 loop is CASSLTAGSGYNEQFF. In DNA form, the CDR3 reads TGCGCCAGCAGCTTAACAGCGGGGTCCGGCTACAATGAGCAGTTCTTC.

The gene calls are TRBV2 and TRBJ2-2; D is undetermined. The CDR3 contains 13 residues. Germline-derived CDR1 and CDR2 are SNHLY and FYNNEI. The V end was cut by 6 bases, the J end by 0 bases, with 5 bases between. In nucleotides, the CDR3 is TGTGCCAGCAGGAGCACGAACACCGGGGAGCTGTTTTTT. Translated: CASRSTNTGELFF.

V usage is TRBV18 and J usage is TRBJ1-4, with 8 bases matching TRBD1. The CDR3 contains 16 residues. V shed 3 bases, J shed 3 bases, and the junction held 6 bases outside the gene matches. The germline V gene encodes CDR1 KGHSH and CDR2 LQKENI. Written as DNA, the CDR3 is TGTGCCAGCTCACCTAACCCGGGACAGGCTAATGAAAAACTGTTTTTT. This sequence encodes CASSPNPGQANEKLFF. Filled out from reference TRBV18 and TRBJ1-4, the complete variable domain reads NAGVMQNPRHLVRRRGQEARLRCSPMKGHSHVYWYRQLPEEGLKFMVYLQKENIIDESGMPKERFSAEFPKEGPSILRIQQVVRGDSAAYFCASSPNPGQANEKLFFGSGTQLSVL.

The chain joins TRBV2 to TRBJ1-1, with TRBD1 identical over 7 bases. The V gene's germline CDR1 is SNHLY and CDR2 FYNNEI. The CDR3 totals 13 residues. Trimming took 6 bases from V and 1 from J; bases not matched to a gene: 2. The CDR3 region is CASRGQRNTEAFF. Here the CDR3 DNA reads TGTGCCAGCAGGGGACAGAGGAACACTGAAGCTTTCTTT.

The chain employs TRBV18 and TRBJ2-7; 12 nucleotides align to TRBD2. V was clipped by 1 base and J by 0 bases; unmatched bases: 7. Germline V lookup: CDR1 KGHSH, CDR2 LQKENI. CDR3 size: 18 residues. In DNA, the CDR3 is TGTGCCAGCTCACCACGGGCTAGCGGGGGGGCCTTCTCCTACGAGCAGTACTTC. It is translated as CASSPRASGGAFSYEQYF.

The rearrangement joins TRBV29-1 to TRBJ1-3; D is uncertain. V was cut by 4 bases and J by 4 bases, with 17 bases left in between. Germline CDR1 SQVTM, CDR2 ANQGSEA. CDR3 length: 15 amino acids. This chain's CDR3 is CSVVVTGVGGNTIYF. The CDR3 DNA reads TGCAGCGTTGTGGTCACTGGGGTGGGAGGAAACACCATATATTTT.

The genes are TRBV19 and TRBJ1-5, with D unresolved. The germline V and J ends were trimmed by 5 bases and 2 bases, with 10 bases remaining between them. The CDR3 has 14 residues. The V gene's germline CDR1 is LNHDA and CDR2 SQIVND (reference sequence). For the CDR3, the DNA is TGTGCCAGTAGTTATAAGGAGGGCAATCAGCCCCAGCATTTT. Protein sequence: CASSYKEGNQPQHF.

The rearrangement links TRBV27 to TRBJ2-1; 13 positions match TRBD2. Germline lookup yields CDR1 MNHEY and CDR2 SMNVEV (reference sequence). The V and J ends lost 3 bases and 5 bases, in that order; junction bases with no gene match: 7. The CDR3 spans 17 residues. The CDR3 DNA reads TGTGCCAGCAGTTTGATGCGAGGACTAGCGGGAGACAATGAGCAGTTCTTC. This gives the protein CASSLMRGLAGDNEQFF.

J is TRBJ2-5 and V is TRBV5-4; TRBD1 agrees at 7 bases. The CDR3 is 13 amino acids. The V gene end was trimmed by 5 bases and the J gene end by 5 bases; junction bases not matched to a gene: 6. CDR1 and CDR2 (germline): SGHNT, YYREEE (reference sequence). The CDR3 spells CASSQQGWETQYF. The CDR3 bases are TGTGCCAGCAGTCAACAGGGGTGGGAGACCCAGTACTTC. The full variable domain, rest sourced from reference TRBV5-4 and TRBJ2-5, is ETGVTQSPTHLIKTRGQQVTLRCSSQSGHNTVSWYQQALGQGPQFIFQYYREEENGRGNFPPRFSGLQFPNYSSELNVNALELDDSALYLCASSQQGWETQYFGPGTRLLVL.

The V gene is TRBV29-1, the J gene TRBJ2-7; a possible D gene is TRBD1 (6 bases). Trimming took off 7 bases at V and 0 bases at J, with 28 bases between the two ends. The CDR3 runs to 18 residues. The germline V gene has CDR1 SQVTM and CDR2 ANQGSEA. This chain's CDR3 is CSAPSVGAALASSYEQYF. CDR3 sequence (DNA): TGCAGCGCCCCATCCGTGGGGGCAGCTTTGGCGAGCTCCTACGAGCAGTACTTC.

This clone was found once. This chain connects TRBV7-9 to TRBJ2-3; the D gene could be TRBD1 or TRBD2 (5 bases each). The V end was cut by 4 bases, the J end by 7 bases, with 6 bases between. This CDR3 has 11 residues. CDR1 SEHNR and CDR2 FQNEAQ come from the germline V gene (reference sequence). CDR3: CASSWDHTQYF. The DNA of the CDR3 is TGTGCCAGCAGCTGGGACCATACGCAGTATTTT.

The genes are TRBV2 and TRBJ2-2; 9 bases are a match to TRBD1. The CDR3 is made up of 16 amino acids. Germline values: CDR1 SNHLY, CDR2 FYNNEI. V was clipped by 7 bases and J by 2 bases; unmatched bases: 8. The CDR3 loop reads CASTSQGASNTGELFF. The CDR3 DNA follows: TGTGCCAGCACCTCACAGGGGGCCAGCAACACCGGGGAGCTGTTTTTT. The variable domain in full, with the rest retrieved from reference TRBV2 and TRBJ2-2, is EPEVTQTPSHQVTQMGQEVILRCVPISNHLYFYWYRQILGQKVEFLVSFYNNEISEKSEIFDDQFSVERPDGSNFTLKIRSTKLEDSAMYFCASTSQGASNTGELFFGEGSRLTVL.

The chain recombines TRBV28 with TRBJ2-3; D is uncertain. The CDR3 is made up of 17 amino acids. The V gene's germline CDR1 is MDHEN and CDR2 SYDVKM. The germline V and J ends were trimmed by 2 bases and 4 bases, with 19 bases remaining between them. CDR3 amino acids: CASSLLTGPNAPDTQYF. The CDR3 DNA reads TGTGCCAGCAGTTTACTGACCGGGCCTAACGCTCCAGATACGCAGTATTTT. Drawing the rest from reference TRBV28 and TRBJ2-3, the complete variable domain is DVKVTQSSRYLVKRTGEKVFLECVQDMDHENMFWYRQDPGLGLRLIYFSYDVKMKEKGDIPEGYSVSREKKERFSLILESASTNQTSMYLCASSLLTGPNAPDTQYFGPGTRLTVL.

This chain joins TRBV27 and TRBJ2-7; the D is unclear. The CDR3 sequence is 13 residues long. V lost 0 bases and J lost 0, with 3 bases in between. The germline V gene has CDR1 MNHEY and CDR2 SMNVEV (reference sequence). CDR3 protein: CASSLSPSYEQYF. DNA for the CDR3: TGTGCCAGCAGTTTATCCCCCTCCTACGAGCAGTACTTC.

The rearrangement joins TRBV11-1 to TRBJ2-6; D is uncertain. The CDR3 is made up of 15 amino acids. The V gene's germline CDR1 is SGHAT and CDR2 FQDESV (reference sequence). V shed 4 bases and J shed 0 bases, with 7 bases lying between them. The CDR3 sequence: CASSSGFSGANVLTF. The CDR3 DNA sequence: TGTGCCAGCAGCTCCGGGTTCTCTGGGGCCAACGTCCTGACTTTC.

V usage is TRBV5-6 and J usage is TRBJ2-1; D is ambiguous. The CDR3 has 15 residues. Germline CDR1 SGHDT, CDR2 YYEEEE. Trimming left V 0 bases short and J 6 bases short, with 13 bases between. The CDR3 here is CASSLDPSPANEQFF. CDR3 DNA: TGTGCCAGCAGCTTGGACCCCTCTCCGGCCAATGAGCAGTTCTTC.

The rearrangement links TRBV5-1 to TRBJ2-1; TRBD2 aligns across 9 bases. The CDR3 totals 14 residues. Germline assignment: CDR1 SGHRS and CDR2 YFSETQ. The trim removed 7 bases at V and 10 bases at J, leaving 12 bases unmatched. The DNA for the CDR3 is TGCGCCAGCGCCGCTAGCGGGACCTTCCTAGAGCAGTTCTTC. This codes for CASAASGTFLEQFF.

The chain recombines TRBV19 with TRBJ1-5; 12 positions agree with TRBD1. The CDR3 is 16 residues long. V dropped 4 bases and J dropped 5; count of bases not matched to a gene: 6. CDR1 is LNHDA, CDR2 SQIVND, per germline (reference sequence). The CDR3 loop reads CASSRRGQGADQPQHF. The CDR3, as DNA: TGTGCCAGTAGTAGGAGGGGACAGGGGGCAGATCAGCCCCAGCATTTT. Filled out from reference TRBV19 and TRBJ1-5, the complete variable domain reads DGGITQSPKYLFRKEGQNVTLSCEQNLNHDAMYWYRQDPGQGLRLIYYSQIVNDFQKGDIAEGYSVSREKKESFPLTVTSAQKNPTAFYLCASSRRGQGADQPQHFGDGTRLSIL.